Listed here are 30 T cell receptor beta chains from one sample, sequenced in a study of response to subunit inactivated influenza vaccine (dated by TCRdb to 2016 to 2019). Library preparation used RT-PCR. The sequencer was an Illumina HiSeq 2500. TCRdb applied fastp at Q25 and MiXCR to the public reads, then kept only in-frame beta chains. Rows matching on CDR3 protein sequence are summarized as one entry with the most common DNA and genes. The table for this sample lists roughly 550,000 distinct CDR3 sequences; 20% to 25% of them were counted only once. Approximately 2.9% of the sample rests with the top ten. The sample was also linked to a second study, of T cells expressing NK-cell markers. The other study reports the following: The TCR beta cDNA libraries were made using 5'RACE template switching, a step that added both a universal primer site and unique molecular identifiers.

The specimen comprised CD4+ T cells sorted from PBMCs, sampled roughly 13 days after vaccination. These receptors originate from a man aged 45-65 years who received an inactivated influenza vaccine. Donor details come from another sample of the same person, matched by shared clones.

This clonotype was counted between two and nine times. The chain carries TRBV29-1 and TRBJ2-2; D uncertain. V lost 7 bases and J lost 1, with 13 bases in between. CDR3 size: 14 residues. Per germline, CDR1 SQVTM and CDR2 ANQGSEA. The CDR3 protein is CSGRTRQNTGELFF. Written as DNA, the CDR3 is TGCAGCGGGCGGACCAGACAGAACACCGGGGAGCTGTTTTTT.

The rearrangement links TRBV4-1 to TRBJ2-3, with 14 bases that match TRBD2. The CDR3 runs to 18 residues. The trim removed 5 bases at V and 3 bases at J, leaving 10 bases unmatched. CDR1 MGHRA and CDR2 YSYEKL come from the germline V gene. CDR3 in amino acids: CASSTTSGGALSTDTQYF. CDR3 nucleotides: TGCGCCAGCAGCACGACTAGCGGGGGGGCCTTGAGTACAGATACGCAGTATTTT.

This clonotype was detected many times. The chain is built from TRBV29-1 and TRBJ2-3; D remains ambiguous. The V gene's germline CDR1 is SQVTM and CDR2 ANQGSEA. The CDR3 consists of 15 residues. V lost 6 bases to trimming and J lost 4 bases, with 20 bases between them. The CDR3 region is CSVEQGFDTPDTQYF. CDR3 in DNA: TGCAGCGTAGAGCAAGGGTTTGACACCCCAGATACGCAGTATTTT.

J is TRBJ2-1 and V is TRBV20-1, with a tentative D call TRBD2 (5 bases). The germline gives CDR1 DFQATT, CDR2 SNEGSKA (reference sequence). The CDR3 totals 15 residues. Trimming removed 1 base at V and 7 bases at J, with 17 bases between. The CDR3 DNA sequence: TGCAGTGCTAGAGGTGGACGACTAAGTTCAAATGAGCAGTTCTTC. The encoded protein is CSARGGRLSSNEQFF.

This clonotype was detected a few times. The CDR3 end shows no conserved phenylalanine or tryptophan, and so a read error is likely. It is unclear where the CDR3 begins or ends on the DNA, so no DNA is shown, and the CDR3 is as TCRdb lists it. V is TRBV7-2 and J is TRBJ2-2; the D call of TRBD1 is as the table states it, not checked on the DNA. Germline V lookup: CDR1 SGHTA, CDR2 FQGNSA. The CDR3 extends over 12 residues, inclusive of both ends. The CDR3 here is CASSLDLGPGVI.

This chain links TRBV29-1 with TRBJ2-5; 8 nucleotides match TRBD2. The CDR3 extends over 13 amino acids. V was pared by 5 bases and J by 6 bases, with 8 bases of the junction left unmatched. Germline values: CDR1 SQVTM, CDR2 ANQGSEA. CDR3 loop: CSVWKAGVKTQYF. CDR3 nucleotides: TGCAGCGTTTGGAAAGCGGGAGTGAAGACCCAGTACTTC.

The chain is built from TRBV5-1 and TRBJ2-7; the D gene is possibly TRBD1 (6 bases). Trimming pared 3 bases from V and 2 bases from J, leaving 18 bases between. Germline CDR1 SGHRS, CDR2 YFSETQ. The CDR3 is 16 amino acids. The CDR3 loop is CASSSGPGTPPYEQYF. Written as DNA, the CDR3 is TGCGCCAGCAGCTCGGGACCAGGGACACCCCCCTACGAGCAGTACTTC.

This clonotype was counted a few times. This rearrangement joins TRBV6-1 to TRBJ1-5; 9 nucleotides line up with TRBD1. The germline gives CDR1 MNHNS, CDR2 SASEGT. CDR3 length equals 17 residues. The V and J ends lost 0 bases and 6 bases, in that order; junction bases with no gene match: 9. CDR3 coding DNA: TGTGCCAGCAGTGAAGCGTCTACAACAGGGGGCTTTCAGCCCCAGCATTTT. This translates into CASSEASTTGGFQPQHF.

This clonotype was detected a few times. The chain uses TRBV5-6 and TRBJ2-7; TRBD2 agrees at 11 bases. There are 14 residues in the CDR3. Trimming removed 4 bases from V and 3 bases from J; junction bases left unmatched: 3. The germline CDR1 and CDR2 sequences are SGHDT and YYEEEE. The CDR3, as DNA: TGTGCCAGCAGCCCGGGACTAGCGGACTACGAGCAGTACTTC. This gives the protein CASSPGLADYEQYF.

This clonotype has ten or more counts. V usage is TRBV10-3 and J usage is TRBJ1-2; D might be TRBD1 (5 bases). The ends were cut back, 4 bases at V and 2 bases at J, with 11 bases in the middle. CDR1 and CDR2 (germline): ENHRY, SYGVKD. The CDR3 loop spans 14 amino acids. The CDR3 region is CAISAGFGNYGYTF. CDR3 sequence (DNA): TGTGCCATCAGTGCAGGGTTTGGGAACTATGGCTACACCTTC.

This clonotype was seen a handful of times. The chain uses TRBV5-1 and TRBJ2-5; 13 bases map to TRBD2. The CDR3 sequence is 17 residues long. The trim removed 0 bases at V and 3 bases at J, leaving 5 bases unmatched. Germline V gene lookup returns CDR1 SGHRS and CDR2 YFSETQ. CDR3 DNA sequence: TGCGCCAGCAGCTTGGGATCCGGGACTAGCGGGAAAGAGACCCAGTACTTC. Translating it yields CASSLGSGTSGKETQYF.

This clonotype was recorded at least ten times. J is TRBJ1-5 and V is TRBV5-1; a possible D gene is TRBD1 (5 bases). Trimming shortened V by 4 bases and J by 5 bases, and 16 bases separated the two germline ends. The CDR3 extends over 15 amino acids. CDR1 and CDR2 (germline): SGHRS, YFSETQ. The CDR3 nucleotides are TGCGCCAGCAGCGCTCAGGGTGGAGGTGATCAGCCCCAGCATTTT. It yields the protein CASSAQGGGDQPQHF. The full variable domain, with the rest looked up from reference TRBV5-1 and TRBJ1-5, is KAGVTQTPRYLIKTRGQQVTLSCSPISGHRSVSWYQQTPGQGLQFLFEYFSETQRNKGNFPGRFSGRQFSNSRSEMNVSTLELGDSALYLCASSAQGGGDQPQHFGDGTRLSIL.

V and J are TRBV7-2 and TRBJ2-7, with 8 bases fitting TRBD1. CDR1 SGHTA and CDR2 FQGNSA come from the germline V gene. The V gene end was trimmed by 2 bases and the J gene end by 2 bases; junction bases not matched to a gene: 5. This CDR3 contains 15 residues. CDR3 sequence: CASSLRMTGAYEQYF. Here the CDR3 DNA reads TGTGCCAGCAGCTTAAGGATGACAGGGGCCTACGAGCAGTACTTC.

The CDR3: CSVRGTNEKLFF. The CDR3 DNA follows: TGCAGCGTCAGGGGAACTAATGAAAAACTGTTTTTT. The genes are TRBV29-1 and TRBJ1-4, with D perhaps TRBD1 (6 bases). Germline CDR1 reads SQVTM; CDR2 reads ANQGSEA. The ends were cut back, 6 bases at V and 1 base at J, with 6 bases in the middle. The CDR3 spans 12 residues.

This clonotype was observed a handful of times. The J gene is TRBJ2-7, the V gene TRBV10-3, with D perhaps matching TRBD1 or TRBD2 (5 bases each). V dropped 7 bases and J dropped 2 bases, with 15 bases sitting between them. Germline CDR1 ENHRY, CDR2 SYGVKD. CDR3 length: 14 amino acids. The CDR3 sequence is CAIKPGPTAYEQYF. Written as DNA, the CDR3 is TGTGCCATCAAGCCGGGACCCACAGCCTACGAGCAGTACTTC.

This clonotype has only a few counts. The chain couples TRBV20-1 to TRBJ2-3, with D hard to call. The V gene lost 5 bases and the J gene lost 2 bases, with 11 bases spanning the gap. This CDR3 has 13 amino acids. Germline V gene data show CDR1 as DFQATT and CDR2 as SNEGSKA (reference sequence). The CDR3 is CSAPRFNTDTQYF. The CDR3 bases are TGCAGTGCTCCCCGGTTCAACACAGATACGCAGTATTTT.

This clonotype was counted between two and nine times. CDR3 protein: CASSPRGSKTDTQYF. CDR3 in DNA: TGTGCCAGCAGTCCCAGGGGGTCGAAGACAGATACGCAGTATTTT. The chain carries TRBV9 and TRBJ2-3, with 7 positions matching TRBD1. The germline gives CDR1 SGDLS, CDR2 YYNGEE. The CDR3 totals 15 residues. V lost 5 bases, J lost 3 bases, and 9 bases stayed unmatched.

This clonotype was found a few times. DNA for the CDR3: TGTGCCAGCAGTTCCGGGACGGGGGAAGCTTTCTTT. This gives the protein CASSSGTGEAFF. The chain is built from TRBV6-6 and TRBJ1-1, with D possibly matching TRBD1 (5 bases). V was shortened by 4 bases and J by 8 bases, with 11 bases between the two germline ends. Per germline, CDR1 MNHNY and CDR2 SVGAGI (reference sequence). CDR3 length equals 12 residues.

There are a few counts of this clonotype. J is TRBJ1-5 and V is TRBV4-3, with a possible D match to TRBD1 (6 bases). Germline lookup yields CDR1 LGHNA and CDR2 YSLEER. Trimming took off 4 bases at V and 5 bases at J, with 15 bases between the two ends. The CDR3 runs to 15 residues. The DNA of the CDR3 is TGCGCCAGCAGCCTACATACAGGGAACCATCAGCCCCAGCATTTT. Protein product: CASSLHTGNHQPQHF.

The chain links TRBV27 to TRBJ1-4, with D possibly being TRBD1 (6 bases). Between the trimmed V and J ends, which lost 3 bases and 7 bases, there was a span of 18 bases. Germline CDR1 and CDR2: MNHEY and SMNVEV (reference sequence). The CDR3 runs 16 residues. CDR3 sequence: CASSLYSGRGSEKLFF. CDR3 DNA sequence: TGTGCCAGCAGTTTGTATTCCGGCAGGGGAAGTGAAAAACTGTTTTTT.

This clonotype was recorded a few times. This chain connects TRBV20-1 to TRBJ1-6; TRBD1 aligns across 10 bases. V shed 1 base and J 9 bases; nucleotides not matched to a gene: 15. CDR1 and CDR2 from the germline V gene are DFQATT and SNEGSKA (reference sequence). This CDR3 is 18 amino acids long. CDR3 DNA: TGCAGTGCTAGAGCCCTAAAGGCGCCTAGGGACAGGGGTTCACCCCTCCACTTT. This gives the protein CSARALKAPRDRGSPLHF.

This clonotype has just a few counts. The J gene is TRBJ2-2, the V gene TRBV9; tentatively, D is TRBD1 (6 bases). Germline assignment: CDR1 SGDLS and CDR2 YYNGEE. The ends were cut back, 6 bases at V and 1 base at J, with 7 bases in the middle. This CDR3 contains 13 residues. Here the CDR3 DNA reads TGTGCCAGCACGACAGGGAACACCGGGGAGCTGTTTTTT. Protein: CASTTGNTGELFF.

Only one count was recorded for this clonotype. V and J are TRBV7-8 and TRBJ1-2; TRBD1 matches at 7 bases. Germline V gene sequence: CDR1 SGHVS, CDR2 FQNEAQ. The CDR3 has 15 amino acids. With 4 bases clipped from V and 7 bases from J, the junction kept 12 bases outside the gene matches. CDR3 amino acids: CASSSAGGPFGGYTF. The CDR3 DNA follows: TGTGCCAGCAGCTCGGCAGGGGGTCCTTTCGGTGGCTACACCTTC. Full variable domain (rest looked up from reference TRBV7-8 and TRBJ1-2): GAGVSQSPRYKVAKRGQDVALRCDPISGHVSLFWYQQALGQGPEFLTYFQNEAQLDKSGLPSDRFFAERPEGSVSTLKIQRTQQEDSAVYLCASSSAGGPFGGYTFGSGTRLTVV.

The chain uses TRBV4-3 and TRBJ2-7; tentatively, D is TRBD1 (6 bases). The CDR3 spans 15 residues. Trimming shortened V by 0 bases and J by 2 bases, and 11 bases separated the two germline ends. Germline V lookup: CDR1 LGHNA, CDR2 YSLEER. CDR3 protein: CASSQDGRGPYEQYF. The CDR3 bases are TGCGCCAGCAGCCAAGACGGCAGGGGCCCCTACGAGCAGTACTTC.

The count of this clonotype is one. The V and J genes are TRBV2 and TRBJ2-1, with D possibly matching TRBD1 (7 bases). Trimming cost V 6 bases and J 7 bases, with 19 bases left between them. In germline, CDR1 is SNHLY, CDR2 FYNNEI. The CDR3 is made up of 15 amino acids. CDR3 residues: CASRVEGASENEQFF. CDR3 coding DNA: TGTGCCAGCAGGGTGGAGGGGGCGTCTGAAAATGAGCAGTTCTTC.

V and J are TRBV6-5 and TRBJ2-1; 8 nucleotides agree with TRBD1. After removal of 6 bases from V and 14 bases from J, the junction contained 9 bases not matched to a gene. The CDR3 has 12 residues. CDR1 is MNHEY, CDR2 SVGAGI, per germline. In DNA, the CDR3 is TGTGCCAGCAGCCTCCAGACAGGGGATAAGTTCTTC. Translation gives CASSLQTGDKFF.

This clonotype was observed many times. V gene TRBV12-3 or TRBV12-4 combines with J gene TRBJ2-1; TRBD2 is a possible D gene (6 bases). V lost 3 bases and J lost 9, with 12 bases in between. The CDR3 extends over 13 amino acids. The CDR3 is CASSLWREGEQFF. The CDR3, as DNA: TGTGCCAGCAGTTTGTGGCGGGAAGGTGAGCAGTTCTTC.

There are a few counts of this clonotype. The V call is TRBV29-1, the J call TRBJ2-7; D ambiguous. V gave up 5 bases and J gave up 2 bases, with 10 bases separating them. Germline CDR1 reads SQVTM; CDR2 reads ANQGSEA. The CDR3 length is 12 residues. CDR3 amino acids: CSVRETAYEQYF. The CDR3 bases are TGCAGCGTTAGGGAAACAGCCTACGAGCAGTACTTC.

The chain couples TRBV30 to TRBJ1-1, with D tentatively TRBD1 (6 bases). V was cut by 3 bases and J by 2 bases, with 10 bases left in between. The CDR3 totals 13 residues. Germline values: CDR1 GTSNPN, CDR2 SVGIG (reference sequence). The CDR3, as DNA: TGTGCCTGGAGCGGACAGCCTAACACTGAAGCTTTCTTT. It codes for CAWSGQPNTEAFF.

V gene TRBV11-2 combines with J gene TRBJ2-3; possibly TRBD2 for D (6 bases). The CDR3 is made up of 15 amino acids. Germline CDR1 is SGHAT and CDR2 is FQNNGV. V lost 5 bases, J lost 6 bases, and 18 bases lay in between. The CDR3 DNA sequence: TGTGCCAGCAGCCCCCTAACCTACGGGGGTGATACGCAGTATTTT. This codes for CASSPLTYGGDTQYF.